The present T cell receptor (beta chain) was sequenced within a study of Graves' ophthalmopathy and Graves' hyperthyroidism. General study points: Forecasting of ophthalmopathy progression by the model achieved around 71% sensitivity and 72% to 75% specificity.

This clonotype was detected a few times. Its target is not known. This may come from a read error, since a much larger clone is one base off. This CDR3 region has 14 residues. V lost 4 bases and J lost 12, with 22 bases in between. The germline V gene has CDR1 SGDLS and CDR2 YYNGEE. RNA transcripts yielded amplified TCR beta CDR3 regions. The first round was an RT-PCR with HTBI primers, and the second round was a multiplex PCR. TCRdb recomputed calls from the multiplex PCR reads with MiXCR, one row per CDR3 protein. The table includes a few hundred thousand distinct CDR3 sequences, about 16% detected once. Each hyperthyroidism patient was newly diagnosed, with under 2 months' duration, and aged 18 to 65.

This receptor was identified in a woman aged 18 to 35 with stable Graves' hyperthyroidism. The sequencing sample was made of peripheral blood. V and J are TRBV9 and TRBJ2-5; D could derive from TRBD1 or TRBD2 (5 bases each). This chain's CDR3 is CASSRGVGQETKYF. For the CDR3, the DNA is TGTGCCAGCAGCAGAGGGGTGGGCCAAGAAACCAAGTACTTC.